A selection of T cell receptor beta chains follows, all from one sample in a study of T cells in localized non-small cell lung cancer. The method was immunoSEQ multiplex PCR; TCRdb's version includes in-frame clones alone and lacks a portion of them. The sample has 61,000 or so clones, 75% to 90% seen once; the top ten hold roughly 5.5%. This material consisted of peripheral blood, taken before any cancer treatment. The receptors were gathered from a woman aged 40 to 75 with stage I lung adenocarcinoma. CDR3s include the opening cysteine and the closing phenylalanine or tryptophan. D genes are given only for firm matches. Clone size, where shown, is once, few, many, or a class for clones that have expanded.

j_call clone_size d_call v_call cdr3_nt cdr3_aa
TRBJ2-4 . . TRBV6-1 TGTGCCAGCAGTGAAGCCGCGATCGCCAAAAACATTCAGTACTTC CASSEAAIAKNIQYF
TRBJ2-7 . . TRBV7-2 TGTGCCAGCAGCTTTTCCGCCTCCTACGAGCAGTACTTC CASSFSASYEQYF
TRBJ1-2 . TRBD1 TRBV15 TGTGCCACCTCGGTGGACAGGTCCTATGGCTACACCTTC CATSVDRSYGYTF
TRBJ1-4 . TRBD1 TRBV7-2 TGTGCCAGCAGCTCGGGACAGGGCTCAACTAATGAAAAACTGTTTTTT CASSSGQGSTNEKLFF
TRBJ2-1 . . TRBV5-1 TGCGCCAGCAGCTTGGTAGGGGGACTCTCCTACAATGAGCAGTTCTTC CASSLVGGLSYNEQFF
TRBJ1-5 . TRBD1 TRBV6-5 TGTGCCAGCAGAACAGGGGAGGTACAGCCCCAGCATTTT CASRTGEVQPQHF
TRBJ2-7 . . TRBV9 TGTGCCAGCAGCGTAGAGGCAGGGGGGCTTACCTACGAGCAGTACTTC CASSVEAGGLTYEQYF
TRBJ2-3 once . TRBV12-5 TGTGCTAGTGGTTTTTCAGCACGAATTCCAGATACGCAGTATTTT CASGFSARIPDTQYF
TRBJ1-1 . . TRBV2 TGTGCCAGCATGGGTACAGGGCAGGACACTGAAGCTTTCTTT CASMGTGQDTEAFF
TRBJ1-1 once . TRBV7-2 TGTGCCAGCAGCTTAGCGGGGGTTCCCACTGAAGCTTTCTTT CASSLAGVPTEAFF
TRBJ2-7 . . TRBV11-2 TGTGCCAGCAGCTTACCGCCGACGGCTCCCTACGAGCAGTACTTC CASSLPPTAPYEQYF
TRBJ1-1 . TRBD1 TRBV19 TGTGCCAGTAGTCCTCACCGGTCGACAGGGAGGGTGGGAACTGAAGCTTTCTTT CASSPHRSTGRVGTEAFF
TRBJ2-4 once TRBD1 TRBV4-3 TGCGCCAGCAGCCAAGAGAGGACAGGAGCCAAAAACATTCAGTACTTC CASSQERTGAKNIQYF
TRBJ1-2 . TRBD1 TRBV7-2 TGTGCCAGCAGCTTATTGGACAGGGTGTGGGTCGGCTACACCTTC CASSLLDRVWVGYTF
TRBJ2-1 . . TRBV7-8 TGTGCCAGCAGCTTCCAAAATGAGCAGTTCTTC CASSFQNEQFF
TRBJ1-1 . . TRBV5-1 TGCGCCAGCAGCTTGGCAGGCGGGAAAGGAACTGAAGCTTTCTTT CASSLAGGKGTEAFF
TRBJ1-2 . . TRBV4-3 TGCGCCAGCAGCCAAGATTCCAGGCCACGAGGTGGGGGCTACACCTTC CASSQDSRPRGGGYTF
TRBJ2-1 once . TRBV7-8 TGTGCCAGCAGCGCCGCCGACAGGATTGAGCAGTTCTTC CASSAADRIEQFF
TRBJ2-2 . . TRBV4-1 TGCGCCAGCTCCCAACTAGGCGAGACCGGGGAGCTGTTTTTT CASSQLGETGELFF
TRBJ1-5 . . TRBV28 TGTGCCAGCAGCTTAACACGTCAGCCCCAGCATTTT CASSLTRQPQHF
TRBJ1-6 few . TRBV4-1 TGCGCCAGCAGCCAAGAAGGATTTTCACCCCTCCACTTT CASSQEGFSPLHF
TRBJ1-2 . . TRBV18 TGTGCCAGCTCACCGACTAGAGGGCGCGACTATGGCTACACCTTC CASSPTRGRDYGYTF
TRBJ1-5 . . TRBV13 TGTGCCAGCAGCTTTAATGGGGGGAATCAGCCCCAGCATTTT CASSFNGGNQPQHF
TRBJ1-1 . TRBD1 TRBV19 TGTGCCAGTAGAGACAGGGGTTCCACTGAAGCTTTCTTT CASRDRGSTEAFF
TRBJ1-6 . . TRBV7-2 TGTGCCAGCAGCTTAAATAACGTAGGCAGGCTTTTTAATTCACCCCCCCACTTT CASSLNNVGRLFNSPPHF
TRBJ1-3 . . TRBV18 TGTGCCAGCTCACCAAAAGAAACTGGAAACACCATATATTTT CASSPKETGNTIYF
TRBJ1-5 . . TRBV4-2 TGTGCCAGCAGCCAAGATGTGGCCCCCGGGGCCTCTAATCAGCCCCAGCATTTT CASSQDVAPGASNQPQHF
TRBJ1-6 . . TRBV11-2 TGTGCCAGCAGCCCCGAAGGTCTGTTTAACAACCCCCTCCACTTT CASSPEGLFNNPLHF
TRBJ1-6 few . TRBV30 TGTGCCTGGGGTTCACCCCTCCACTTT CAWGSPLHF
TRBJ2-1 . TRBD1 TRBV7-6 TGTGCCAGCAGCTTAGCGCACAGGGGGGAGTACAATGAGCAGTTCTTC CASSLAHRGEYNEQFF
TRBJ2-6 . . TRBV15 TGTGCCACCAGCAGAGGTATTTTCGCGAAAAACTCTGGGGCCAACGTCCTGACTTTC CATSRGIFAKNSGANVLTF
TRBJ1-1 . TRBD1 TRBV7-2 TGTGCCAGCAGCCCCAACAGGGGAGGCACTGAAGCTTTCTTT CASSPNRGGTEAFF
TRBJ1-5 medium-sized TRBD1 TRBV19 TGTGCCAGTAGTATAGGTACAGGGGACCAGCCCCAGCATTTT CASSIGTGDQPQHF
TRBJ1-5 . . TRBV27 TGTGCCAGCAGCCGCATCAATCAGCCCCAGCATTTT CASSRINQPQHF
TRBJ2-7 . . TRBV28 TGTGCCAGCAAGACGACATACTACGAGCAGTACTTC CASKTTYYEQYF
TRBJ2-5 . TRBD2 TRBV7-9 TGTGCCAGCAGCAGGCGGGGGGGCCAGGAGACCCAGTACTTC CASSRRGGQETQYF
TRBJ2-3 . . TRBV28 TGTGCCAGCAGCCTGACCCAGGGGTATAGCACAGATACGCAGTATTTT CASSLTQGYSTDTQYF
TRBJ2-5 . . TRBV5-4 TGTGCCAGCAGGACGAGTTTAGAAGAGACCCAGTACTTC CASRTSLEETQYF
TRBJ1-2 . . TRBV5-1 TGCGCCAGCAGCTTGGCCGTTAACTATGGCTACACCTTC CASSLAVNYGYTF
TRBJ1-2 . TRBD1 TRBV18 TGTGCCAGCTCACCCTTACAGGGGGCTGAATATGGCTACACCTTC CASSPLQGAEYGYTF
TRBJ2-3 . TRBD1 TRBV7-6 TGTGCCAGCAGCTCTTCTTTATCAGGGGGCTTCGCAGATACGCAGTATTTT CASSSSLSGGFADTQYF
TRBJ2-2 . . TRBV30 TGTGCCTGGAGATACCCGTTGACGGCCGGTAGAAACACCGGGGAGCTGTTTTTT CAWRYPLTAGRNTGELFF
TRBJ1-1 . TRBD1 TRBV6-5 TGTGCCAGCAGTTACTCACCTACAGGGGGGAACACTGAAGCTTTCTTT CASSYSPTGGNTEAFF
TRBJ1-1 . . TRBV2 TGTGCCAGCAGTGAGAGGGACACTGAAGCTTTCTTT CASSERDTEAFF
TRBJ1-1 . . TRBV18 TGTGCCAGCTCACCACCTAAGGGGTCGAACACTGAAGCTTTCTTT CASSPPKGSNTEAFF
TRBJ2-7 few TRBD2 TRBV7-8 TGTGCCAGCATCCCGTCTCCGCTAGCGGGGGCCTCCTACGAGCAGTACTTC CASIPSPLAGASYEQYF
TRBJ2-1 . TRBD2 TRBV5-4 TGTGCCAGCAGCTCTCCGGGACTAGCGGCCTACAATGAGCAGTTCTTC CASSSPGLAAYNEQFF
TRBJ2-2 once . TRBV15 TGTGCCACCAGCACAAACACCGGGGAGCTGTTTTTT CATSTNTGELFF
TRBJ2-5 . TRBD2 TRBV7-3 TGTGCCAGCAGCCCGAGCGGGGTGGAGACCCAGTACTTC CASSPSGVETQYF
TRBJ1-1 . . TRBV10-3 TGTGCCATCAGTTTGGAGGAGAACACTGAAGCTTTCTTT CAISLEENTEAFF
TRBJ1-5 . . TRBV19 TGTGCCAGTAGTATAGTCCAGGATAGCAATCAGCCCCAGCATTTT CASSIVQDSNQPQHF
TRBJ1-1 . . TRBV15 TGTGCCACCAGCAGAGATCGAGCCAGGAACACTGAAGCTTTCTTT CATSRDRARNTEAFF
TRBJ1-2 . TRBD1 TRBV6-1 TGTGCCAGCAGTGAAGCTGCCAGGGGGGGCTACACCTTC CASSEAARGGYTF
TRBJ2-6 . . TRBV11-2 TGTGCCAGCAGCCCAACAGGAGCGGTACTCTCTGGGGCCAACGTCCTGACTTTC CASSPTGAVLSGANVLTF
TRBJ1-2 . TRBD1 TRBV2 TGTGCCAGCAGTGAATCCGGGACAGGGATTGCGTATGGCTACACCTTC CASSESGTGIAYGYTF